The rows below give T cell receptor beta chains drawn from one sample of a study of blood T cell repertoires in COVID-19. The protocol was immunoSEQ multiplex PCR, while the TCRdb copy is restricted to in-frame clones and leaves out a portion. The profile covers a few hundred thousand clones, with around 87% appearing a single time and 1% to 1.5% taken by the ten largest. Sample: PBMCs or T cells enriched from blood (not recorded which). Every receptor here comes from a man aged 25-45 years who had recovered from COVID-19. Both conserved end residues are part of each CDR3. Each record gives: J gene, clone size, D gene, V gene, CDR3 length, CDR3 protein, CDR3 DNA. A D gene is named only where the DNA matches it firmly. Not every row has a clone size; where given, it reads once, few, many or a size class.

J: TRBJ1-2
size: NA
D: TRBD1
V: TRBV4-3
length: 17
CDR3: CASSQEVKEGANYGYTF
DNA: TGCGCCAGCAGCCAAGAAGTCAAGGAGGGGGCAAACTATGGCTACACCTTC

J: TRBJ2-3
size: NA
D: TRBD2
V: TRBV7-9
length: 15
CDR3: CASNLAGGPTDTQYF
DNA: TGTGCCAGCAATCTAGCGGGGGGGCCAACAGATACGCAGTATTTT

J: TRBJ1-5
size: NA
D: NA
V: TRBV5-5
length: 15
CDR3: CASSLAGRGDQPQHF
DNA: TGTGCCAGCAGCTTGGCTGGACGGGGAGATCAGCCCCAGCATTTT

J: TRBJ1-1
size: once
D: NA
V: TRBV7-8
length: 14
CDR3: CASSYRDMNTEAFF
DNA: TGTGCCAGCAGCTACAGAGACATGAACACTGAAGCTTTCTTT

J: TRBJ1-6
size: NA
D: NA
V: TRBV12-3/TRBV12-4
length: 13
CDR3: CASSEARGSPLHF
DNA: TGTGCCAGCAGTGAGGCCAGAGGTTCACCCCTCCACTTT

J: TRBJ2-5
size: NA
D: NA
V: TRBV5-1
length: 16
CDR3: CASSLGSNDRRETQYF
DNA: TGCGCCAGCAGCTTGGGTTCCAACGACAGGCGAGAGACCCAGTACTTC

J: TRBJ1-2
size: NA
D: TRBD1
V: TRBV27
length: 15
CDR3: CASSKYRGSGEGYTF
DNA: TGTGCCAGCAGCAAATACAGGGGATCCGGGGAGGGCTACACCTTC

J: TRBJ1-2
size: NA
D: TRBD1
V: TRBV6-5
length: 15
CDR3: CASGGTGGNGRRYTF
DNA: TGTGCCAGCGGCGGGACAGGGGGCAATGGTCGCCGGTACACCTTC

J: TRBJ2-5
size: NA
D: TRBD1
V: TRBV5-1
length: 14
CDR3: CASSLTRTGETQYF
DNA: TGCGCCAGCAGCTTAACAAGGACAGGGGAGACCCAGTACTTC

J: TRBJ2-7
size: NA
D: TRBD1
V: TRBV6-5
length: 14
CDR3: CASSPTGVRSEQYF
DNA: TGTGCCAGCAGCCCGACAGGGGTGAGGTCCGAGCAGTACTTC

J: TRBJ1-1
size: NA
D: TRBD1
V: TRBV9
length: 14
CDR3: CASSVDNWDSEAFF
DNA: TGTGCCAGCAGCGTAGACAACTGGGACAGTGAAGCTTTCTTT

J: TRBJ1-1
size: few
D: NA
V: TRBV9
length: 15
CDR3: CASSVGGGRTSEAFF
DNA: TGTGCCAGCAGCGTAGGGGGTGGTCGGACAAGTGAAGCTTTCTTT

J: TRBJ2-2
size: few
D: NA
V: TRBV10-1
length: 12
CDR3: CASSYFTGELFF
DNA: TGCGCCAGCAGTTACTTCACCGGGGAGCTGTTTTTT

J: TRBJ2-7
size: NA
D: NA
V: TRBV4-1
length: 15
CDR3: CASSQEEEGNYEQYF
DNA: TGCGCCAGCAGCCAAGAAGAGGAAGGAAACTACGAGCAGTACTTC

J: TRBJ1-2
size: NA
D: NA
V: TRBV28
length: 14
CDR3: CASSFQDSKEGYTF
DNA: TGTGCCAGCAGTTTTCAGGACAGTAAGGAGGGCTACACCTTC

J: TRBJ2-3
size: once
D: NA
V: TRBV7-9
length: 13
CDR3: CASNPWGQDTQYF
DNA: TGTGCCAGCAATCCTTGGGGGCAGGATACGCAGTATTTT

J: TRBJ1-2
size: once
D: NA
V: TRBV9
length: 14
CDR3: CASSVEAGNYGYTF
DNA: TGTGCCAGCAGCGTAGAGGCAGGCAACTATGGCTACACCTTC

J: TRBJ2-3
size: NA
D: TRBD1
V: TRBV3-1/TRBV3-2
length: 15
CDR3: CASSRGQGETDTQYF
DNA: TGTGCCAGCAGCCGAGGACAGGGCGAGACAGATACGCAGTATTTT

J: TRBJ1-2
size: NA
D: TRBD1
V: TRBV7-9
length: 17
CDR3: CASSPLSGQRTSYGYTF
DNA: TGTGCCAGCAGCCCACTTTCGGGACAGCGAACCTCCTATGGCTACACCTTC

J: TRBJ1-2
size: NA
D: TRBD1
V: TRBV25-1
length: 15
CDR3: CASSSGGQAIYGYTF
DNA: TGTGCCAGCAGTTCCGGGGGACAGGCGATTTATGGCTACACCTTC

J: TRBJ1-6
size: NA
D: TRBD1
V: TRBV7-2
length: 15
CDR3: CASSYRQGYNSPLHF
DNA: TGTGCCAGCAGTTATAGACAGGGGTATAATTCACCCCTCCACTTT

J: TRBJ2-2
size: once
D: NA
V: TRBV6-5
length: 13
CDR3: CASRYPDTGELFF
DNA: TGTGCCAGCAGATACCCAGACACCGGGGAGCTGTTTTTT